The clone carrying this TCR beta chain was observed a single time. Unmatched junction bases numbered 6, after V lost 2 bases and J lost 7 bases. This CDR3 is 14 amino acids long. In germline, CDR1 is SGHVS, CDR2 FNYEAQ. Produced via immunoSEQ multiplex PCR; TCRdb's table is partial and in-frame only. The sample holds tens of thousands of clones, 75% to 95% seen once. This sample is part of a study of blood T cell repertoires in COVID-19. On the study more broadly: Sources were T cells, B-cell-depleted T cells, or PBMCs; the material itself was cDNA or gDNA.

Material: peripheral blood. This TCR came from a man in his sixties with acute or convalescent COVID-19. J is TRBJ1-2 and V is TRBV7-6; 8 bases fit TRBD1. CDR3 DNA sequence: TGTGCCAGCAGCTTATGGCAGGGGGCCCGTGGCTACACCTTC. It yields the protein CASSLWQGARGYTF.